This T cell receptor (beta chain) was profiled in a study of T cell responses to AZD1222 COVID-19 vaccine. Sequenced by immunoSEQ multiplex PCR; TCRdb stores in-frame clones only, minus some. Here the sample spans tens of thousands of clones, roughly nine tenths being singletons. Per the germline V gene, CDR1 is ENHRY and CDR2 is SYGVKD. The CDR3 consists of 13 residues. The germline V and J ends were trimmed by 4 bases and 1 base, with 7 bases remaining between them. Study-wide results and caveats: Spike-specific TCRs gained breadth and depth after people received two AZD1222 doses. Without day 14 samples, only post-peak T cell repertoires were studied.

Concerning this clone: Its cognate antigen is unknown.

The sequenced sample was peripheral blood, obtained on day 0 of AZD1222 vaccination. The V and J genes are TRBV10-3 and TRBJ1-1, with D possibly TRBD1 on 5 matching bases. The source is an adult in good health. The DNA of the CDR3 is TGTGCCATCAGTGGACAGTCGAACACTGAAGCTTTCTTT. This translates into CAISGQSNTEAFF.